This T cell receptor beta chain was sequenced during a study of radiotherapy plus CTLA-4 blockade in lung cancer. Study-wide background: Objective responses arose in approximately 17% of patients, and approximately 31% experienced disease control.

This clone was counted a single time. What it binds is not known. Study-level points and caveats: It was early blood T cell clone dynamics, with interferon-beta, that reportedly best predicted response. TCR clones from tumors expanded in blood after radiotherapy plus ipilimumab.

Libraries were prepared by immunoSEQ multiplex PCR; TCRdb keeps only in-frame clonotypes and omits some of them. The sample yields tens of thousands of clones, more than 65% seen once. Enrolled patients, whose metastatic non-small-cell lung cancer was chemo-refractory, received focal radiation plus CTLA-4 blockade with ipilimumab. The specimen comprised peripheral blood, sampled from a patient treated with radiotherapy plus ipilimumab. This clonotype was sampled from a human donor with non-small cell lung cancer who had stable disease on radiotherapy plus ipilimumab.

DNA of the CDR3: TGTGCCAGCAGGCGCATGAACACTGAAGCTTTCTTT. Encoded protein: CASRRMNTEAFF. The gene calls are TRBV25-1 and TRBJ1-1, with D hard to call. Germline V gene sequence: CDR1 MGHDK, CDR2 SYGVNS. With 6 bases removed from V and 0 bases from J, the gap between germline ends came to 5 bases. This CDR3 has 12 amino acids.